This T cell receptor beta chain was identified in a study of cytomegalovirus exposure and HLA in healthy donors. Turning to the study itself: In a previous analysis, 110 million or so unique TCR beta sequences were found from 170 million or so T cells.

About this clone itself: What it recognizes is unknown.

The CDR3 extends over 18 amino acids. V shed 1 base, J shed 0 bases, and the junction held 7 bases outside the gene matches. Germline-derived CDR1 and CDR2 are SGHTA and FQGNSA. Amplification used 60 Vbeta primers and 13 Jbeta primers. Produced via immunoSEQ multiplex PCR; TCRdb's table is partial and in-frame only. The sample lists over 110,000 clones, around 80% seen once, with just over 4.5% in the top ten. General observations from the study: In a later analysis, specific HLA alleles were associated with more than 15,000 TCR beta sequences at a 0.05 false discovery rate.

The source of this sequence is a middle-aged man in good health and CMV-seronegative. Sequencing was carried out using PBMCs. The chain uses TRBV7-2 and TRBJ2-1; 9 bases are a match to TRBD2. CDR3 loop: CASSLGGSGGFSYNEQFF. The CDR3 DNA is TGTGCCAGCAGCTTAGGAGGTAGCGGGGGTTTCTCCTACAATGAGCAGTTCTTC.